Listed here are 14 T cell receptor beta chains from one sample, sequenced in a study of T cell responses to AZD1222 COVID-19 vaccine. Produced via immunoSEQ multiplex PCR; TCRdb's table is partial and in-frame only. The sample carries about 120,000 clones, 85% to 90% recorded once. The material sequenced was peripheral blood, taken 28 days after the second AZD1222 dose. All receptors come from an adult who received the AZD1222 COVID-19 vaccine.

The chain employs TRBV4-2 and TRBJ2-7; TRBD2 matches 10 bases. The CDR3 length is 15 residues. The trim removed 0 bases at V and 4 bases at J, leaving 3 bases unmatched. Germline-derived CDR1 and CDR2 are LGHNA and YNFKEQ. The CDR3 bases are TGTGCCAGCAGCCAAGAAGCGGGAGGGTCTTACGAGCAGTACTTC. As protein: CASSQEAGGSYEQYF.

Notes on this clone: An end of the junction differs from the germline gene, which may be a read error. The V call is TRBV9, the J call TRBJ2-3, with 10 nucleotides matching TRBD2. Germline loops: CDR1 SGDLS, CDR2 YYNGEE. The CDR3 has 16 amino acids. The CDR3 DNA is TGTGCCAGCAGCGTAGCGGCTAGCGGGAGCAAAGATACGCAGTATTTT. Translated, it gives CASSVAASGSKDTQYF.

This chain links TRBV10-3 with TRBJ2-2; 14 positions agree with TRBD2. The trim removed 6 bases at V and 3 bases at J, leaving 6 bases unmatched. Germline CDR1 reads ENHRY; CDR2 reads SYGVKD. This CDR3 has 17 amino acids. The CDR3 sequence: CAIRGGLAGADTGELFF. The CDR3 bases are TGTGCCATCAGGGGGGGACTAGCGGGAGCGGACACCGGGGAGCTGTTTTTT.

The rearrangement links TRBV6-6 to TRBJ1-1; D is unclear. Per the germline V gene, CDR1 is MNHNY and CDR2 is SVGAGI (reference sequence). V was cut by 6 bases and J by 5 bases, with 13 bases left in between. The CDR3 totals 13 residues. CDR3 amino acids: CASRRDGKTEAFF. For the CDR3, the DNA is TGTGCCAGCAGGAGGGATGGGAAAACTGAAGCTTTCTTT.

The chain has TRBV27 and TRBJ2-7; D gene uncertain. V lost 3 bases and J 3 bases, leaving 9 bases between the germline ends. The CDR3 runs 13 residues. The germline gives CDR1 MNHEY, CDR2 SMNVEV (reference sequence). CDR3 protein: CASSLNRDYEQYF. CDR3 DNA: TGTGCCAGCAGTTTGAACCGAGACTACGAGCAGTACTTC.

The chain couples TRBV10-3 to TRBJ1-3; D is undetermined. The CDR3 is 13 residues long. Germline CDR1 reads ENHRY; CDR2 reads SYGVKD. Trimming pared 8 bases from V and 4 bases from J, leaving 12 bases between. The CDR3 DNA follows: TGTGCCATCCGGGAGGTCCTCGGAAACACCATATATTTT. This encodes CAIREVLGNTIYF.

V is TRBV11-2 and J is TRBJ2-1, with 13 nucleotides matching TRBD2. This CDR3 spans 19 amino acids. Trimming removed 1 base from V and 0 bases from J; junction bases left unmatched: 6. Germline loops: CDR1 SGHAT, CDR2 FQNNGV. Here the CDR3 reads CASSLAGTSGASSYNEQFF. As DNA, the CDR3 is TGTGCCAGCAGCTTAGCTGGGACTAGCGGGGCCAGCTCCTACAATGAGCAGTTCTTC.

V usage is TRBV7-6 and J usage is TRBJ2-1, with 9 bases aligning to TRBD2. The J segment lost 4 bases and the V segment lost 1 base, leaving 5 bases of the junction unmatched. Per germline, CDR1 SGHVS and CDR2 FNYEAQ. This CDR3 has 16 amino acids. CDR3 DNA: TGTGCCAGCAGCTTAGAGGCTAGCGGGGATTACAATGAGCAGTTCTTC. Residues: CASSLEASGDYNEQFF. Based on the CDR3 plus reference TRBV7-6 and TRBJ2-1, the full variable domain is GAGVSQSPRYKVTKRGQDVALRCDPISGHVSLYWYRQALGQGPEFLTYFNYEAQQDKSGLPNDRFSAERPEGSISTLTIQRTEQRDSAMYRCASSLEASGDYNEQFFGPGTRLTVL.

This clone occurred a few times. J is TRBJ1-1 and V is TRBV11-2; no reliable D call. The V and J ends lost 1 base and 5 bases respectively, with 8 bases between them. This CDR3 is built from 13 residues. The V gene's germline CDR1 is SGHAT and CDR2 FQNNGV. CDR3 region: CASSLGRETEAFF. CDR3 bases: TGTGCCAGCAGCTTAGGTAGGGAAACTGAAGCTTTCTTT.

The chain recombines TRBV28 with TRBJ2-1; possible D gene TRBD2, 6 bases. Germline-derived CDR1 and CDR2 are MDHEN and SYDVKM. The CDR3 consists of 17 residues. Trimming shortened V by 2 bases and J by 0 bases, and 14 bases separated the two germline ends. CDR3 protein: CASSLSRREPSYNEQFF. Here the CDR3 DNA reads TGTGCCAGCAGTTTAAGTAGGCGGGAACCCTCCTACAATGAGCAGTTCTTC.

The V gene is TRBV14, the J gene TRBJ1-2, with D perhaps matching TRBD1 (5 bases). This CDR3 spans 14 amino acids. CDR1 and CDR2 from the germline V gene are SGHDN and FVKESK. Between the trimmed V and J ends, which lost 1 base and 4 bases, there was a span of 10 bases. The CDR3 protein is CASSQGGLSYGYTF. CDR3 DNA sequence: TGTGCCAGCAGCCAAGGGGGCCTGAGCTATGGCTACACCTTC.

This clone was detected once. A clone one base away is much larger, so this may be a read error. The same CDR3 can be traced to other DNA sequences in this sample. CDR3 nucleotide sequence: TGCGCCAGCAGTCAATCGGCGGGAGGGCCAATCTACGAGCAGTATTTC. It codes for CASSQSAGGPIYEQYF. The genes are TRBV23-1 and TRBJ2-7; TRBD2 matches 9 bases. TRBV23-1 is known as an ORF, though its function is uncertain. The CDR3 consists of 16 residues.

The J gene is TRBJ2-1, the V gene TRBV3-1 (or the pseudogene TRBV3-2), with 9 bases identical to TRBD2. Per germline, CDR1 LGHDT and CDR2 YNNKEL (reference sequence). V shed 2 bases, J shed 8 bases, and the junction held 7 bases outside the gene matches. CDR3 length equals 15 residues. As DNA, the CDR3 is TGTGCCAGCAGCCAAAGGCTAGCGGGGTTTCATGAGCAGTTCTTC. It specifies CASSQRLAGFHEQFF.

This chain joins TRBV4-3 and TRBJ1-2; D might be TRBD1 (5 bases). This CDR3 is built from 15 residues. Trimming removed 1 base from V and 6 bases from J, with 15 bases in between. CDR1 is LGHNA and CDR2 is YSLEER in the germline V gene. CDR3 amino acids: CASSQGWTGVNGYTF. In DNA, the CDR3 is TGCGCCAGCAGCCAAGGCTGGACGGGGGTTAATGGCTACACCTTC.